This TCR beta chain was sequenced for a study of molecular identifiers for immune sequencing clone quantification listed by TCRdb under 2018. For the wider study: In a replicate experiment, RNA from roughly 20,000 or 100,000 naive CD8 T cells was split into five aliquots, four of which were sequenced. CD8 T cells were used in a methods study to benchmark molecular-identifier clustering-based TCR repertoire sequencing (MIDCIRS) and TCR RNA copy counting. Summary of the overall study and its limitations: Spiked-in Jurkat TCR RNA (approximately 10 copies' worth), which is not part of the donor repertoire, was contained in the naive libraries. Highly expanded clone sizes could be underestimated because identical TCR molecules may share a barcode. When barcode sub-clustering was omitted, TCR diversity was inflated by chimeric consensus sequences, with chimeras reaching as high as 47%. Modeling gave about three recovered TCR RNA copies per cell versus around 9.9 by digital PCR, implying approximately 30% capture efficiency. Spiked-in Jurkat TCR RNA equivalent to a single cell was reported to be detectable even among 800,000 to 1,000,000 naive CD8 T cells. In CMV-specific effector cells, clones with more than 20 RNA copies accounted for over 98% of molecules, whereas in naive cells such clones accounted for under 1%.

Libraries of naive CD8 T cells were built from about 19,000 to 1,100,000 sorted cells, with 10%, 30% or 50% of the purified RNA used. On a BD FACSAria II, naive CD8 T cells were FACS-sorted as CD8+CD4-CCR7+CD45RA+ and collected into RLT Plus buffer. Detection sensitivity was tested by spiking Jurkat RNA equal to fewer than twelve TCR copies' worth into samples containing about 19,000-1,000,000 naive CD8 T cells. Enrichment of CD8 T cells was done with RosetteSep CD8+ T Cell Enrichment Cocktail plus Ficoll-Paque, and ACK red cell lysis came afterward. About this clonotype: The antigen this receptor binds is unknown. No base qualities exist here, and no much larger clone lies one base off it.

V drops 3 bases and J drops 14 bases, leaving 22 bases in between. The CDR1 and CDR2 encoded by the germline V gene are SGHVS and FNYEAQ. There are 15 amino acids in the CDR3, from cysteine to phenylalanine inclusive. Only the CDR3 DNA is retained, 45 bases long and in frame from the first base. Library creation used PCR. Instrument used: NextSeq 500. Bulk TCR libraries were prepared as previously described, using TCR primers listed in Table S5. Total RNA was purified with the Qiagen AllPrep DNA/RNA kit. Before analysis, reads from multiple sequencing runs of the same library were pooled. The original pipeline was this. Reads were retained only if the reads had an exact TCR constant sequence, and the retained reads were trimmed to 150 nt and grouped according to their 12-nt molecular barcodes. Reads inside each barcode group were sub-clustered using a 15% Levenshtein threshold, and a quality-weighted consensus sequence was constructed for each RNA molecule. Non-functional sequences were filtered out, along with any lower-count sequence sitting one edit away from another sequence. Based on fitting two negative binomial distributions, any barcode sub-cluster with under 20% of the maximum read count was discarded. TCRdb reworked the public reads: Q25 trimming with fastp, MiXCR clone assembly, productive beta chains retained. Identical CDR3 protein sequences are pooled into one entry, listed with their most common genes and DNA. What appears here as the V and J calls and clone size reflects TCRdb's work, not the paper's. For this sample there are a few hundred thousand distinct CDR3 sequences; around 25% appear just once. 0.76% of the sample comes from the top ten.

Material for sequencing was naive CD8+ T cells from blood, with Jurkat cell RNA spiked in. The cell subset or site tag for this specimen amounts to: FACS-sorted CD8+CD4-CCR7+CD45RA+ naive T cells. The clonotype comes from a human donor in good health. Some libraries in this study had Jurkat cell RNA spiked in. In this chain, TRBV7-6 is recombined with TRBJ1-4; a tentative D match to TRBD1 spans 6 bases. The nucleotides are TGTGCCAGCAGCTTTACGGGGGGGAGGCCCCAGGGGCTGTTTTTT. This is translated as CASSFTGGRPQGLFF. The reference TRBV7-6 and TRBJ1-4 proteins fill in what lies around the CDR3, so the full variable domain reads GAGVSQSPRYKVTKRGQDVALRCDPISGHVSLYWYRQALGQGPEFLTYFNYEAQQDKSGLPNDRFSAERPEGSISTLTIQRTEQRDSAMYRCASSFTGGRPQGLFFGSGTQLSVL.